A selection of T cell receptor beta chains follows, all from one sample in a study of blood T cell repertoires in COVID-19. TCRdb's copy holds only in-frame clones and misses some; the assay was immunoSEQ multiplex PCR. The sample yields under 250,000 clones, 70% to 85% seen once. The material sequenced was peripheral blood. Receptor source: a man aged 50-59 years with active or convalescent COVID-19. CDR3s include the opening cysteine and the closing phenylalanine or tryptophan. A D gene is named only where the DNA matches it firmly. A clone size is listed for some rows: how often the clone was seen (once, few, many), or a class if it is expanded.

CDR3: CASSSFGGLAGDEQFF
DNA: TGCGCCAGCAGCTCCTTCGGGGGACTAGCGGGAGATGAGCAGTTCTTC
D: TRBD2
J: TRBJ2-1
size: NA
V: TRBV5-1

CDR3: CASSSQGWETQYF
DNA: TGTGCCAGCAGTTCTCAGGGTTGGGAGACCCAGTACTTC
D: NA
J: TRBJ2-5
size: NA
V: TRBV28

CDR3: CASSLSRTGNYGYTF
DNA: TGTGCCAGCAGTTTATCAAGGACAGGTAACTATGGCTACACCTTC
D: TRBD1
J: TRBJ1-2
size: NA
V: TRBV28

CDR3: CASSLAGRQPQHF
DNA: TGTGCCAGCAGCTTAGCGGGGAGGCAGCCCCAGCATTTT
D: NA
J: TRBJ1-5
size: NA
V: TRBV7-9

CDR3: CASTPDRGDTIYF
DNA: TGTGCCAGCACTCCGGACAGGGGTGACACCATATATTTT
D: TRBD1
J: TRBJ1-3
size: NA
V: TRBV2

CDR3: CASSPGSWGETQYF
DNA: TGCGCCAGCTCCCCCGGGAGCTGGGGAGAGACCCAGTACTTC
D: NA
J: TRBJ2-5
size: NA
V: TRBV5-1

CDR3: CASSPWTSGFQETQYF
DNA: TGTGCCAGCAGCCCCTGGACTAGCGGGTTTCAAGAGACCCAGTACTTC
D: TRBD2
J: TRBJ2-5
size: NA
V: TRBV7-2

CDR3: CASNFLYRQGLYF
DNA: TGTGCCAGCAACTTCTTATATCGACAGGGATTATATTTT
D: TRBD1
J: TRBJ2-3
size: NA
V: TRBV5-8

CDR3: CASSLTWRHTNTGELFF
DNA: TGTGCCAGCAGCTTGACTTGGCGACACACGAACACCGGGGAGCTGTTTTTT
D: NA
J: TRBJ2-2
size: NA
V: TRBV5-6

CDR3: CASSFGSGHTDTQYF
DNA: TGTGCCAGCAGCTTTGGTAGCGGACACACAGATACGCAGTATTTT
D: NA
J: TRBJ2-3
size: NA
V: TRBV5-4

CDR3: CASSLGTGGETQYF
DNA: TGTGCCAGCAGCTTAGGGACGGGAGGGGAGACCCAGTACTTC
D: TRBD2
J: TRBJ2-5
size: NA
V: TRBV11-1

CDR3: CASSPPGGVEAFF
DNA: TGTGCCAGCTCACCACCGGGCGGGGTTGAAGCTTTCTTT
D: NA
J: TRBJ1-1
size: NA
V: TRBV18

CDR3: CASSYSSPGTGTDTQYF
DNA: TGTGCCAGCAGTTACTCGAGTCCCGGGACAGGGACGGATACGCAGTATTTT
D: TRBD1
J: TRBJ2-3
size: NA
V: TRBV6-2/TRBV6-3

CDR3: CASSPTSIRVRMNTEAFF
DNA: TGTGCCAGCAGTCCTACGTCTATCAGGGTGCGCATGAACACTGAAGCTTTCTTT
D: NA
J: TRBJ1-1
size: NA
V: TRBV28

CDR3: CATSIPGGRLGGANVLTF
DNA: TGTGCCACCTCCATCCCCGGGGGGAGGCTGGGGGGGGCCAACGTCCTGACTTTC
D: TRBD2
J: TRBJ2-6
size: NA
V: TRBV27

CDR3: CASRKNTIYF
DNA: TGTGCCAGCCGTAAAAACACCATATATTTT
D: NA
J: TRBJ1-3
size: NA
V: TRBV28

CDR3: CASSLAGLANEQFF
DNA: TGTGCCAGCAGCCTAGCAGGACTAGCGAATGAGCAGTTCTTC
D: TRBD2
J: TRBJ2-1
size: NA
V: TRBV6-5

CDR3: CATSSYYGYTF
DNA: TGTGCCACCAGCAGCTACTATGGCTACACCTTC
D: NA
J: TRBJ1-2
size: once
V: TRBV15

CDR3: CASSSRQGKDGYTF
DNA: TGTGCCAGCAGCAGTCGACAGGGCAAGGATGGCTACACCTTC
D: TRBD1
J: TRBJ1-2
size: NA
V: TRBV7-6

CDR3: CATSKGTSGPINTGELFF
DNA: TGTGCCACCAGCAAGGGGACTAGCGGGCCCATAAACACCGGGGAGCTGTTTTTT
D: TRBD2
J: TRBJ2-2
size: NA
V: TRBV15

CDR3: CASSLRGRDGYYEQYF
DNA: TGTGCCAGCAGCTTGAGAGGCAGGGATGGTTACTACGAGCAGTACTTC
D: NA
J: TRBJ2-7
size: few
V: TRBV11-2

CDR3: CASSLAGGNYNEQFF
DNA: TGTGCCAGCAGCCTTGCAGGGGGTAACTACAATGAGCAGTTCTTC
D: TRBD1
J: TRBJ2-1
size: NA
V: TRBV3-1/TRBV3-2

CDR3: CASSTGQGEVEQYF
DNA: TGTGCCAGCAGTACGGGACAGGGGGAGGTCGAGCAGTACTTC
D: TRBD1
J: TRBJ2-7
size: NA
V: TRBV28

CDR3: CASSLASGGQETQYF
DNA: TGTGCCAGCAGCTTGGCTAGCGGGGGCCAAGAGACCCAGTACTTC
D: TRBD2
J: TRBJ2-5
size: NA
V: TRBV5-4

CDR3: CASSGMTSGRHYNEQFF
DNA: TGTGCCAGCAGCGGGATGACTAGCGGGAGACACTACAATGAGCAGTTCTTC
D: TRBD2
J: TRBJ2-1
size: NA
V: TRBV5-6

CDR3: CASSVQGAGSPLHF
DNA: TGTGCCAGCAGTGTACAGGGGGCGGGTTCACCCCTCCACTTT
D: TRBD1
J: TRBJ1-6
size: NA
V: TRBV25-1

CDR3: CASSLALEITQYF
DNA: TGTGCCAGCAGCTTGGCGTTGGAGATAACGCAGTATTTT
D: NA
J: TRBJ2-3
size: NA
V: TRBV5-4

CDR3: CASSTVLAGGPDTGELFF
DNA: TGTGCCAGTAGTACCGTACTAGCGGGGGGGCCCGACACCGGGGAGCTGTTTTTT
D: TRBD2
J: TRBJ2-2
size: NA
V: TRBV19

CDR3: CASSQDSASATYEQYF
DNA: TGCGCCAGCAGCCAAGATTCGGCTAGCGCCACCTACGAGCAGTACTTC
D: NA
J: TRBJ2-7
size: NA
V: TRBV4-3

CDR3: CASSYSPGTDTQYF
DNA: TGTGCCAGCAGTTACTCTCCAGGCACAGATACGCAGTATTTT
D: NA
J: TRBJ2-3
size: NA
V: TRBV6-5

CDR3: CASSLTGALSYNEQFF
DNA: TGTGCCAGCAGCTTAACAGGGGCCCTCTCCTACAATGAGCAGTTCTTC
D: TRBD1
J: TRBJ2-1
size: NA
V: TRBV11-2